The TCR beta chain under discussion was sequenced for a study of blood T cell repertoires in COVID-19. As for the study in general: COVID-19 samples from acute and convalescent phases originated in the United States, Italy and Spain.

TCRdb's table, derived via immunoSEQ multiplex PCR, lists solely in-frame clones and lacks some. The sample yields some 450,000 clones, 70% to 90% seen once. The CDR3 is made up of 14 amino acids. The germline V gene has CDR1 MDHEN and CDR2 SYDVKM. With 5 bases clipped from V and 6 bases from J, the junction kept 5 bases outside the gene matches. Sequenced input: peripheral blood. The rearrangement joins TRBV28 to TRBJ1-5; 9 nucleotides align to TRBD1. The sequence came from a man younger than 35 with COVID-19, enrolled during active disease. The CDR3 loop reads CASSPDRGVQPQHF. In DNA, the CDR3 is TGTGCCAGCAGTCCGGACAGGGGAGTTCAGCCCCAGCATTTT.